This record concerns one TCR beta chain sequence. The antigen remains unidentified. These data are taken from a study of cytomegalovirus exposure and HLA in healthy donors. Study-level results: CMV antigen specificity was confirmed in vitro for three CMV-associated chains.

From germline, CDR1 is ENHRY and CDR2 SYGVKD. Trimming removed 9 bases at V and 4 bases at J, with 15 bases between. This CDR3 has 13 amino acids. Assay used: immunoSEQ multiplex PCR; TCRdb lists only in-frame clones, some missing. This sample has about 150,000 clones, with roughly 86% found just once. The source of this sequence is a human donor in good health. J is TRBJ1-1 and V is TRBV10-3; the D gene is possibly TRBD1 (6 bases). The sequenced sample was PBMCs. CDR3 nucleotide sequence: TGTGCCATAAGGACGGTACAGGGCACTGAAGCTTTCTTT. It is translated as CAIRTVQGTEAFF.